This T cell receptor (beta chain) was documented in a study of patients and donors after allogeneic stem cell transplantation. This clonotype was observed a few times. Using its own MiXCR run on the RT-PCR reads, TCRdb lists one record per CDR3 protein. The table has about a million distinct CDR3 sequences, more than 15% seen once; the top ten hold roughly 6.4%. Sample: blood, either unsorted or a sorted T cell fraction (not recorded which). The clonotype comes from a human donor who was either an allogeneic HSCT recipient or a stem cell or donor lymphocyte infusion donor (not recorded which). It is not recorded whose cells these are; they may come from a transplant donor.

CDR3 in DNA: TGCAGCGTGGAGGGTCGCTCAGATGAAAAACTGTTTTTT. It specifies CSVEGRSDEKLFF. The J gene is TRBJ1-4, the V gene TRBV29-1; D gene unclear. Germline V gene sequence: CDR1 SQVTM, CDR2 ANQGSEA. The CDR3 consists of 13 residues. V gave up 6 bases and J gave up 6 bases, with 14 bases separating them.